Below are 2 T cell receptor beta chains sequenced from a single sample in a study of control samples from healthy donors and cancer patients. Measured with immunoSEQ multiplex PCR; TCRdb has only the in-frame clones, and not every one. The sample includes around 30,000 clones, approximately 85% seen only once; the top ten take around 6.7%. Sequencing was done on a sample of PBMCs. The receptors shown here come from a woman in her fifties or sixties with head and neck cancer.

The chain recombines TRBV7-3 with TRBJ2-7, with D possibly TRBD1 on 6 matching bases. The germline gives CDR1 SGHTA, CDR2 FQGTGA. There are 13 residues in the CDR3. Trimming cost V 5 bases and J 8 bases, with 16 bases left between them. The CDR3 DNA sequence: TGTGCCAGCAGCCCGACCATACAGGGTCAGCAGTACTTC. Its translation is CASSPTIQGQQYF. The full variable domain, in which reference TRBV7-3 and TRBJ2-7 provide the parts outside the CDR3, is GAGVSQTPSNKVTEKGKYVELRCDPISGHTALYWYRQSLGQGPEFLIYFQGTGAADDSGLPNDRFFAVRPEGSVSTLKIQRTERGDSAVYLCASSPTIQGQQYFGPGTRLTVT.

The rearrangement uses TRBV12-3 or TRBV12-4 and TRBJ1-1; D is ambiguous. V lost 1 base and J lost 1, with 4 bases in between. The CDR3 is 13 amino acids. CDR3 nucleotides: TGTGCCAGCAGTTTAGGCTGGAACACTGAAGCTTTCTTT. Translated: CASSLGWNTEAFF.